One sample yielded the 12 T cell receptor beta chains listed below, sequenced in a study of blood T cell repertoires in COVID-19. The assay was immunoSEQ multiplex PCR, and TCRdb's table has in-frame clones only and misses some. The sample records a few hundred thousand clones, roughly 86% being singletons. The sample taken for sequencing was peripheral blood. Source of these receptors: a woman in her twenties or thirties with COVID-19, enrolled during active disease.

CDR3 in DNA: TGTGCCAGCAGCCAGGGACTAGCGACTGGTGCGCAGTATTTT. Protein sequence: CASSQGLATGAQYF. The rearrangement uses TRBV11-2 and TRBJ2-3; 10 nucleotides match TRBD2. Germline V gives CDR1 SGHAT, CDR2 FQNNGV. CDR3 length: 14 residues. Unmatched junction bases numbered 9, after V lost 5 bases and J lost 10 bases.

This clone was detected a few times. The chain recombines TRBV11-1 with TRBJ2-7, with 7 nucleotides matching TRBD1. Germline V CDR1 and CDR2: SGHAT, FQDESV (reference sequence). The trim removed 4 bases at V and 4 bases at J, leaving 4 bases unmatched. The CDR3 is 13 residues long. CDR3 bases: TGTGCCAGCAGCTCAAACAGGGGATACGAGCAGTACTTC. It is translated as CASSSNRGYEQYF.

This sequence joins TRBV7-2 and TRBJ2-7; TRBD2 matches at 8 bases. Germline CDR1 SGHTA, CDR2 FQGNSA. The CDR3 is 14 residues long. V lost 4 bases to trimming and J lost 0 bases; unmatched junction nucleotides: 2. The CDR3 bases are TGTGCCAGCAGCTCTAGCGGGTTCTCCTACGAGCAGTACTTC. Residues: CASSSSGFSYEQYF.

This clone was seen a single time. This rearrangement joins TRBV11-3 to TRBJ2-3; 9 bases fit TRBD2. V lost 5 bases to trimming and J lost 2 bases; unmatched junction nucleotides: 8. The V gene's germline CDR1 is SGHNT and CDR2 YENEEA. The CDR3 has 16 residues. The CDR3 reads CASSPATSGYTDTQYF. For the CDR3, the DNA is TGTGCCAGCAGCCCTGCGACTAGCGGATACACAGATACGCAGTATTTT.

The rearrangement links TRBV6-4 to TRBJ2-3, with a weak D call TRBD2 (5 bases). Germline-derived CDR1 and CDR2 are MRHNA and SNTAGT. Trimming took 3 bases from V and 2 from J, leaving 6 bases between them. CDR3 length: 13 amino acids. CDR3 region: CASSEEDTDTQYF. CDR3 sequence (DNA): TGTGCCAGCAGTGAGGAGGACACAGATACGCAGTATTTT.

This clone appeared once. This rearrangement joins TRBV6-5 to TRBJ1-1; 7 positions match TRBD1. This CDR3 region has 14 residues. The V gene end was trimmed by 5 bases and the J gene end by 0 bases; junction bases not matched to a gene: 3. Germline values: CDR1 MNHEY, CDR2 SVGAGI. The CDR3 DNA reads as TGTGCCAGCAGTCCTACAGGGGTGAACACTGAAGCTTTCTTT. Encoded protein: CASSPTGVNTEAFF.

The chain employs TRBV2 and TRBJ1-4; TRBD1 aligns across 9 bases. Germline CDR1 and CDR2: SNHLY and FYNNEI. The J segment lost 4 bases and the V segment lost 6 bases, leaving 6 bases of the junction unmatched. The CDR3 length is 15 residues. The CDR3 protein is CASSAGTGNNEKLFF. Written as DNA, the CDR3 is TGTGCCAGCAGCGCCGGGACAGGGAATAATGAAAAACTGTTTTTT.

V gene TRBV5-1 combines with J gene TRBJ2-7; TRBD2 agrees at 8 bases. The CDR3 sequence is 14 residues long. After removal of 4 bases from V and 2 bases from J, the junction contained 5 bases not matched to a gene. Germline values: CDR1 SGHRS, CDR2 YFSETQ. CDR3 sequence (DNA): TGCGCCAGCAGCCCGGGGGGGCCTACCTACGAGCAGTACTTC. The encoded protein is CASSPGGPTYEQYF.

This chain connects TRBV28 to TRBJ2-2, with D possibly TRBD2 on 7 matching bases. Germline CDR1 MDHEN, CDR2 SYDVKM. The V and J ends lost 6 bases and 7 bases respectively, with 15 bases between them. The CDR3 is 14 residues long. CDR3 bases: TGTGCCAGCAGGAAAAAGGGGGAGGGCGGGGAGCTGTTTTTT. Protein product: CASRKKGEGGELFF.

The rearrangement uses TRBV6-5 and TRBJ1-2; D perhaps matches TRBD1 (6 bases). Per germline, CDR1 MNHEY and CDR2 SVGAGI. Trimming removed 0 bases at V and 8 bases at J, with 13 bases between. The CDR3 is made up of 14 amino acids. CDR3 bases: TGTGCCAGCAGTTACTCCGACAGGTTGGGAGGCTACACCTTC. Amino acid sequence: CASSYSDRLGGYTF.

This clone was picked up one time. This sequence joins TRBV15 and TRBJ2-5; D not certain. The CDR3 is made up of 15 amino acids. CDR1 and CDR2 from the germline V gene are LNHNV and YYDKDF (reference sequence). The germline V and J ends were trimmed by 1 base and 6 bases, with 15 bases remaining between them. DNA of the CDR3: TGTGCCACCAGCAGAGGAGAGAGGTTGGCGAAGACCCAGTACTTC. This gives the protein CATSRGERLAKTQYF.

The chain links TRBV7-9 to TRBJ2-2; 7 nucleotides align to TRBD2. V shed 2 bases and J 1 base; nucleotides not matched to a gene: 4. CDR3 length: 16 amino acids. Germline values: CDR1 SEHNR, CDR2 FQNEAQ (reference sequence). The CDR3 protein is CASSLLGLENTGELFF. The CDR3 bases are TGTGCCAGCAGCTTACTAGGACTAGAGAACACCGGGGAGCTGTTTTTT. Looking up the rest from reference TRBV7-9 and TRBJ2-2 gives the full variable domain: DTGVSQNPRHKITKRGQNVTFRCDPISEHNRLYWYRQTLGQGPEFLTYFQNEAQLEKSRLLSDRFSAERPKGSFSTLEIQRTEQGDSAMYLCASSLLGLENTGELFFGEGSRLTVL.